These T cell receptor beta chains were read from a single sample in a study of blood T cell repertoires in COVID-19. Here immunoSEQ multiplex PCR was the method, and the copy in TCRdb shows in-frame clones only, minus some. In the table there are about 25,000 clones, 94% of which are singletons. What was sequenced was peripheral blood. The receptors stem from a human donor with active COVID-19. The donor label of this sample is uncertain. The CDR3 runs from the conserved cysteine through the conserved F or W. The D gene is left open where the match is weak. Expanded clones are given a class, and other clones once, few, many or no size at all.

J gene: TRBJ2-3
clone size: .
V gene: TRBV11-2
D gene: .
CDR3 DNA: TGTGCCAGCAGCTTAACATCCACCCCGAGGGCAGATACGCAGTATTTT
CDR3 protein: CASSLTSTPRADTQYF

J gene: TRBJ2-7
clone size: .
V gene: TRBV10-3
D gene: TRBD1
CDR3 DNA: TGTGCCATCCGTGGACAGGCCGCCTACGAGCAGTACTTC
CDR3 protein: CAIRGQAAYEQYF

J gene: TRBJ2-7
clone size: .
V gene: TRBV27
D gene: .
CDR3 DNA: TGTGCCAGCAGTTTACGGAGGAATTCCTACGAGCAGTACTTC
CDR3 protein: CASSLRRNSYEQYF

J gene: TRBJ2-7
clone size: .
V gene: TRBV4-1
D gene: .
CDR3 DNA: TGCGCCAGCAGCCAAGGTACAGGCGCACACTACGAGCAGTACTTC
CDR3 protein: CASSQGTGAHYEQYF

J gene: TRBJ2-1
clone size: .
V gene: TRBV5-1
D gene: .
CDR3 DNA: TGCGCCAGCAGCTTTCAGGGGTACCAAAACAATGAGCAGTTCTTC
CDR3 protein: CASSFQGYQNNEQFF

J gene: TRBJ2-7
clone size: few
V gene: TRBV29-1
D gene: .
CDR3 DNA: TGCAGCGTTGCCAGGGGAACCTCCGACGAGCAGTACTTC
CDR3 protein: CSVARGTSDEQYF

J gene: TRBJ2-5
clone size: .
V gene: TRBV5-1
D gene: TRBD1
CDR3 DNA: TGCGCCAGCAGCTTTGGGGACAGGATCCTCCAAGAGACCCAGTACTTC
CDR3 protein: CASSFGDRILQETQYF

J gene: TRBJ1-6
clone size: .
V gene: TRBV21-1
D gene: .
CDR3 DNA: TGTGCCAGCAGCAAAGCGCTCTGGACAGGGAGGTCCTATAATTCACCCCTCCACTTT
CDR3 protein: CASSKALWTGRSYNSPLHF

J gene: TRBJ1-6
clone size: .
V gene: TRBV7-6
D gene: TRBD1
CDR3 DNA: TGTGCCAGCAGCCTCGAGGGGGCAGTGAATTCACCCCTCCACTTT
CDR3 protein: CASSLEGAVNSPLHF

J gene: TRBJ2-2
clone size: .
V gene: TRBV13
D gene: .
CDR3 DNA: TGTGCCAGCAGCACACTAACCACTTGGGCAGGGAATGTCGGGGAGCTGTTTTTT
CDR3 protein: CASSTLTTWAGNVGELFF

J gene: TRBJ2-7
clone size: few
V gene: TRBV6-2/TRBV6-3
D gene: .
CDR3 DNA: TGTGCCAGCAGCCTTAGCTCCTACGAGCAGTACTTC
CDR3 protein: CASSLSSYEQYF

J gene: TRBJ1-6
clone size: .
V gene: TRBV28
D gene: .
CDR3 DNA: TGTGCCAGCAGTCTCCCGACAGGTGCCAATTCACCCCTCCACTTT
CDR3 protein: CASSLPTGANSPLHF

J gene: TRBJ2-3
clone size: once
V gene: TRBV6-5
D gene: .
CDR3 DNA: TGTGCCAGCAAAACAGCGGGGACATCGGATACGCAGTATTTT
CDR3 protein: CASKTAGTSDTQYF

J gene: TRBJ1-2
clone size: .
V gene: TRBV14
D gene: TRBD1
CDR3 DNA: TGTGCCAGCAGTCCTCTGGAGGGGGCGCGGAACTATGGCTACACCTTC
CDR3 protein: CASSPLEGARNYGYTF

J gene: TRBJ1-1
clone size: .
V gene: TRBV9
D gene: .
CDR3 DNA: TGTGCCAGCAGTGCAACAGTCAACACTGAAGCTTTCTTT
CDR3 protein: CASSATVNTEAFF

J gene: TRBJ2-5
clone size: .
V gene: TRBV27
D gene: TRBD1
CDR3 DNA: TGTGCCAATGACAGGGTCCGGATCTGGGACCAAGAGACCCAGTACTTC
CDR3 protein: CANDRVRIWDQETQYF

J gene: TRBJ2-7
clone size: .
V gene: TRBV2
D gene: .
CDR3 DNA: TGTGCCAGCAGTGTGGCTAGCGTTAGTCACGAGCAGTACTTC
CDR3 protein: CASSVASVSHEQYF

J gene: TRBJ2-7
clone size: .
V gene: TRBV2
D gene: TRBD1
CDR3 DNA: TGTGCCAGCAGTGAGGACAGGGTAGCCTACGAGCAGTACTTC
CDR3 protein: CASSEDRVAYEQYF

J gene: TRBJ1-5
clone size: .
V gene: TRBV30
D gene: TRBD1
CDR3 DNA: TGTGCCTGGAGCCCCCTACAGGGGGCGAGCAATCAGCCCCAGCATTTT
CDR3 protein: CAWSPLQGASNQPQHF

J gene: TRBJ2-7
clone size: once
V gene: TRBV1
D gene: .
CDR3 DNA: TGCACCAGCGGCGGGAAGGCGTACGAGCAGTACTTC
CDR3 protein: CTSGGKAYEQYF

J gene: TRBJ2-2
clone size: .
V gene: TRBV24-1
D gene: TRBD2
CDR3 DNA: TGTGCCACCAGTGATACCTCTAGCGGGAGAAGGGCCGGGGAGCTGTTTTTT
CDR3 protein: CATSDTSSGRRAGELFF

J gene: TRBJ2-3
clone size: once
V gene: TRBV9
D gene: TRBD2
CDR3 DNA: TGTGCCAGCAGTCAAGGACTAGCGGGTTCCACAGATACGCAGTATTTT
CDR3 protein: CASSQGLAGSTDTQYF

J gene: TRBJ1-4
clone size: .
V gene: TRBV5-4
D gene: .
CDR3 DNA: TGTGCCAGCAGCCCGGACAGAAGGGAGGAAAAACTGTTTTTT
CDR3 protein: CASSPDRREEKLFF

J gene: TRBJ2-1
clone size: .
V gene: TRBV27
D gene: TRBD2
CDR3 DNA: TGTGCCAGCAGTCCCCGAGCGGGGACTAGCGGGATTAATTCCTACAATGAGCAGTTCTTC
CDR3 protein: CASSPRAGTSGINSYNEQFF

J gene: TRBJ2-1
clone size: .
V gene: TRBV6-5
D gene: TRBD2
CDR3 DNA: TGTGCCAGCATGAGGGGCGGGAGGGCATACAATGAGCAGTTCTTC
CDR3 protein: CASMRGGRAYNEQFF

J gene: TRBJ2-7
clone size: .
V gene: TRBV14
D gene: TRBD1
CDR3 DNA: TGTGCCAGCAGCCACTCACCGGGACAGGGCCCTTACGAGCAGTACTTC
CDR3 protein: CASSHSPGQGPYEQYF

J gene: TRBJ2-1
clone size: .
V gene: TRBV19
D gene: .
CDR3 DNA: TGTGCCAGTAGTATAGTTCGGAGCGGCACCTACAATGAGCAGTTCTTC
CDR3 protein: CASSIVRSGTYNEQFF

J gene: TRBJ2-2
clone size: .
V gene: TRBV19
D gene: .
CDR3 DNA: TGTGCCAGTAGCGTGGGACAGAACACCGGGGAGCTGTTTTTT
CDR3 protein: CASSVGQNTGELFF

J gene: TRBJ1-2
clone size: .
V gene: TRBV9
D gene: .
CDR3 DNA: TGTGCCAGCAGCGTTGTGGGAGGGAGGGGTGGCTACACCTTC
CDR3 protein: CASSVVGGRGGYTF

J gene: TRBJ1-5
clone size: .
V gene: TRBV4-1
D gene: TRBD1
CDR3 DNA: TGCGCCAGCAGCCCCCTTCTGGACAGGGCCTATCAGCCCCAGCATTTT
CDR3 protein: CASSPLLDRAYQPQHF

J gene: TRBJ2-5
clone size: few
V gene: TRBV11-2
D gene: TRBD1
CDR3 DNA: TGTGCCAGCAAGACAGGGGGGGTTGAGACCCAGTACTTC
CDR3 protein: CASKTGGVETQYF

J gene: TRBJ2-7
clone size: .
V gene: TRBV4-2
D gene: TRBD2
CDR3 DNA: TGTGCCAGCAGCCAAGCGGCTAGCGGCTCCTACGAGCAGTACTTC
CDR3 protein: CASSQAASGSYEQYF

J gene: TRBJ1-3
clone size: .
V gene: TRBV7-8
D gene: TRBD1
CDR3 DNA: TGTGCCAGCAGCTTAAAACAGGGGCTCCCTGGAAACACCATATATTTT
CDR3 protein: CASSLKQGLPGNTIYF

J gene: TRBJ2-1
clone size: .
V gene: TRBV5-1
D gene: .
CDR3 DNA: TGCGCCAGCAGTCTTCTTTTCAATGAGCAGTTCTTC
CDR3 protein: CASSLLFNEQFF

J gene: TRBJ2-1
clone size: .
V gene: TRBV19
D gene: TRBD1
CDR3 DNA: TGTGCCAGTACCGCAAAAGGGGACAGCCTCAATGAGCAGTTCTTC
CDR3 protein: CASTAKGDSLNEQFF

J gene: TRBJ2-3
clone size: .
V gene: TRBV6-5
D gene: .
CDR3 DNA: TGTGCCAGCAGTTACTCGCAGGGCACAGATACGCAGTATTTT
CDR3 protein: CASSYSQGTDTQYF

J gene: TRBJ1-5
clone size: .
V gene: TRBV6-2/TRBV6-3
D gene: TRBD1
CDR3 DNA: TGTGCCAGCAGTTGGGACAGGGTATCGCCCCAGCATTTT
CDR3 protein: CASSWDRVSPQHF

J gene: TRBJ2-1
clone size: .
V gene: TRBV7-2
D gene: TRBD2
CDR3 DNA: TGTGCCAGCAGCGTGACTAGCGGGGGCTACAATGAGCAGTTCTTC
CDR3 protein: CASSVTSGGYNEQFF

J gene: TRBJ1-1
clone size: .
V gene: TRBV6-5
D gene: .
CDR3 DNA: TGTGCCAGCAGTTACAGGGGAGGCGAAGCTTTCTTT
CDR3 protein: CASSYRGGEAFF

J gene: TRBJ2-5
clone size: .
V gene: TRBV5-4
D gene: TRBD2
CDR3 DNA: TGTGCCAGCAGCTTGGAAGGACTAGCTCAAGAGACCCAGTACTTC
CDR3 protein: CASSLEGLAQETQYF

J gene: TRBJ2-7
clone size: .
V gene: TRBV21-1
D gene: .
CDR3 DNA: TGTGCCAGCAGCAGGACAGGTGCCTACGAGCAGTACTTC
CDR3 protein: CASSRTGAYEQYF

J gene: TRBJ2-7
clone size: .
V gene: TRBV7-8
D gene: .
CDR3 DNA: TGTGCCAGCAGCCTCCGTAACTACGAGCAGTACTTC
CDR3 protein: CASSLRNYEQYF

J gene: TRBJ2-7
clone size: few
V gene: TRBV19
D gene: TRBD1
CDR3 DNA: TGTGCCAGTAGCATGAGGGCCCCACAGGGGGCGAGGGAGCAGTACTTC
CDR3 protein: CASSMRAPQGAREQYF

J gene: TRBJ2-5
clone size: .
V gene: TRBV9
D gene: TRBD2
CDR3 DNA: TGTGCCAGCAGTATAGGACTAGCGCAAGAGACCCAGTACTTC
CDR3 protein: CASSIGLAQETQYF

J gene: TRBJ1-2
clone size: .
V gene: TRBV6-6
D gene: TRBD1
CDR3 DNA: TGTGCCAGCAGTTTTGAGGGGGCGATTGGCTACACCTTC
CDR3 protein: CASSFEGAIGYTF

J gene: TRBJ1-1
clone size: .
V gene: TRBV6-5
D gene: .
CDR3 DNA: TGTGCCAGCAACCGTAGGGCGGGGGTGAACACTGAAGCTTTCTTT
CDR3 protein: CASNRRAGVNTEAFF

J gene: TRBJ1-4
clone size: .
V gene: TRBV28
D gene: TRBD1
CDR3 DNA: TGTGCCAGCAGTTCCCCCGGACAGGGGATGACTAATGAAAAACTGTTTTTT
CDR3 protein: CASSSPGQGMTNEKLFF

J gene: TRBJ1-1
clone size: .
V gene: TRBV11-1
D gene: .
CDR3 DNA: TGTGCCAGCAGCTTAGATCAGGGGAACACTGAAGCTTTCTTT
CDR3 protein: CASSLDQGNTEAFF